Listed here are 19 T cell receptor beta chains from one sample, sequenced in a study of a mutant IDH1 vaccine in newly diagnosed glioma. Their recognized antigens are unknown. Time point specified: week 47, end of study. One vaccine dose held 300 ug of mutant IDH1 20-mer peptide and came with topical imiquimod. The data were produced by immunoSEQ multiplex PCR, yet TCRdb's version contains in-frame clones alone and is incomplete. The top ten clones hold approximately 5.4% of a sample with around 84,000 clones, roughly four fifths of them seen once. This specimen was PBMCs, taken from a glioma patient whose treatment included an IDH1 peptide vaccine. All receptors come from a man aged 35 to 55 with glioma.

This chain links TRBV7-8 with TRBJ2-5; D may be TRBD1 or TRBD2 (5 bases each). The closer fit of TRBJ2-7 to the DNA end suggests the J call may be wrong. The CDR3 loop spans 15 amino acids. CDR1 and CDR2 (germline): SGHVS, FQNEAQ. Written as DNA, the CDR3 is TGTGCCAGCAGTGGCCTCAGTAGGGGACCCTACGAGCAGTACTTC. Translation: CASSGLSRGPYEQYF.

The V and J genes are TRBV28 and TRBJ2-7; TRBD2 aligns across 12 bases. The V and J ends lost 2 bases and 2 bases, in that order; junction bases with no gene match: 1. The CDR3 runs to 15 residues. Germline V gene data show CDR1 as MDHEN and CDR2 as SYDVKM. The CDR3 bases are TGTGCCAGCAGTTTAAGGACTAGCGGGGCCTACGAGCAGTACTTC. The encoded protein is CASSLRTSGAYEQYF.

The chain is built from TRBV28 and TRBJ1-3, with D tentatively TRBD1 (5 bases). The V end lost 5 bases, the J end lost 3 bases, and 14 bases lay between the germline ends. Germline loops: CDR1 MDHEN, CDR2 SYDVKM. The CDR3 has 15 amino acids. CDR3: CASSPPGGSGNTIYF. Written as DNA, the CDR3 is TGTGCCAGCAGTCCCCCGGGGGGGAGTGGAAACACCATATATTTT.

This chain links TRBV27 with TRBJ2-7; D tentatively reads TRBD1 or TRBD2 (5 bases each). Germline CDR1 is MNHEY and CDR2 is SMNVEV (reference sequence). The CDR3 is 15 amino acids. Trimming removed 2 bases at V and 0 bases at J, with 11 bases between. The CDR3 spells CASSLTGRYSYEQYF. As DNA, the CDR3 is TGTGCCAGCAGTTTAACGGGGCGATACTCCTACGAGCAGTACTTC.

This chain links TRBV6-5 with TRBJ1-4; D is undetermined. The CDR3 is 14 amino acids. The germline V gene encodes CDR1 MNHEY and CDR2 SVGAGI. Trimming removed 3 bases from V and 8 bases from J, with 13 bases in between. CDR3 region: CASSYGRVGEKLFF. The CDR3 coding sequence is TGTGCCAGCAGTTATGGTAGGGTGGGCGAAAAACTGTTTTTT.

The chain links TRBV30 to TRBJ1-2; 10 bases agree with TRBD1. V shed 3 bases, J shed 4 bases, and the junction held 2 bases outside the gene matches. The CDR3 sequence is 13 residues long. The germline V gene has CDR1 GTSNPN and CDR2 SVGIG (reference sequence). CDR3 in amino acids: CAWSGTGVYGYTF. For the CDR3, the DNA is TGTGCCTGGAGCGGGACAGGGGTCTATGGCTACACCTTC.

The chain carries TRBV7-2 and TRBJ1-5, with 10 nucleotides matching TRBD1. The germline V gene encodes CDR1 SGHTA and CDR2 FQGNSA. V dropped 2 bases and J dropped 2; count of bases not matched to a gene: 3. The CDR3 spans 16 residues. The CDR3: CASSLSGTGGNQPQHF. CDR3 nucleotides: TGTGCCAGCAGCTTAAGTGGGACAGGGGGCAATCAGCCCCAGCATTTT.

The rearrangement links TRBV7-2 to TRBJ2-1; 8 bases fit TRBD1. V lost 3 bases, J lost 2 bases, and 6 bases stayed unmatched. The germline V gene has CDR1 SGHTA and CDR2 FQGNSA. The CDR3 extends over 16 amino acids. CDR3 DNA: TGTGCCAGCAGCTTCAGACAGGGGAGCACCTACAATGAGCAGTTCTTC. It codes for CASSFRQGSTYNEQFF.

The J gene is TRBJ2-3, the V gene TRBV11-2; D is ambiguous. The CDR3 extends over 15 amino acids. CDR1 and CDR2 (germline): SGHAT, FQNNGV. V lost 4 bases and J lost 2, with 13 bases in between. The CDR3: CASSSPAPHTDTQYF. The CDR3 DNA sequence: TGTGCCAGCAGCTCCCCCGCTCCGCACACAGATACGCAGTATTTT.

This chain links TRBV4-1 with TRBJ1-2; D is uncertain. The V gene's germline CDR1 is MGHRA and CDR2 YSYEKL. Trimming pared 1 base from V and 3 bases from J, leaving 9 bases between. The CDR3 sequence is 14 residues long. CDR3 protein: CASSQAPGDYGYTF. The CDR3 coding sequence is TGCGCCAGCAGCCAAGCTCCCGGCGACTATGGCTACACCTTC.

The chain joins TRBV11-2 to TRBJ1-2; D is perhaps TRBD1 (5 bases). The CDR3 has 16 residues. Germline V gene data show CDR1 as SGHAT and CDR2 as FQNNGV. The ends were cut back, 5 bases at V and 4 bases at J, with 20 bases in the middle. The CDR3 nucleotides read TGTGCCAGCAGCCTATACCGGGACCGATCTAGCTATGGCTACACCTTC. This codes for CASSLYRDRSSYGYTF.

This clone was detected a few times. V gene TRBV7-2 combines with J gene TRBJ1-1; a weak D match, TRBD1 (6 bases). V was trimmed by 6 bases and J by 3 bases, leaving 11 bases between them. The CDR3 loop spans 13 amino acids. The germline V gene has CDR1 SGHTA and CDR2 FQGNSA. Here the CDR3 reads CASSYRVDTEAFF. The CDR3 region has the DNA TGTGCCAGCAGTTACAGGGTCGACACTGAAGCTTTCTTT. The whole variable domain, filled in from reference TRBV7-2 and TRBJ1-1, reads GAGVSQSPSNKVTEKGKDVELRCDPISGHTALYWYRQSLGQGLEFLIYFQGNSAPDKSGLPSDRFSAERTGGSVSTLTIQRTQQEDSAVYLCASSYRVDTEAFFGQGTRLTVV.

CDR3 bases: TGTGCCAGCAGCTTATCGAGGGGCAGCTATGGCTACACCTTC. Encoded protein: CASSLSRGSYGYTF. The V and J genes are TRBV7-6 and TRBJ1-2; a weak D match, TRBD1 (5 bases). Between the trimmed V and J ends, which lost 2 bases and 4 bases, there was a span of 11 bases. CDR3 length: 14 amino acids. From germline, CDR1 is SGHVS and CDR2 FNYEAQ.

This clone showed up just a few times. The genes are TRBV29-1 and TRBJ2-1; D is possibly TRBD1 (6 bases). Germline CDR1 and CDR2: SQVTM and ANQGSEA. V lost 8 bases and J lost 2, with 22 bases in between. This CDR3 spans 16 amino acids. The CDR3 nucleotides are TGCAGCCCCTCGCTCGGGCTAGGGACACCCTACAATGAGCAGTTCTTC. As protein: CSPSLGLGTPYNEQFF.

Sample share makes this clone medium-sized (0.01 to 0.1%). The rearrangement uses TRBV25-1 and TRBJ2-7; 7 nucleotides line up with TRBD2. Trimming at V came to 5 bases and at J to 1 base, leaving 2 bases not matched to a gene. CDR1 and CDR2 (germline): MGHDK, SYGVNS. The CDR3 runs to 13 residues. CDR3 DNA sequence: TGTGCCAGCAGTACTAGCGTTTCCTACGAGCAGTACTTC. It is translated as CASSTSVSYEQYF.

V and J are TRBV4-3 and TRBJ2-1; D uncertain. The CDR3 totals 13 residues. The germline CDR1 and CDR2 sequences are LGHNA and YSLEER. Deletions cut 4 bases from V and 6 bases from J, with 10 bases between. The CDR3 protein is CASSRMGLNEQFF. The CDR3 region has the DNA TGCGCCAGCAGCCGAATGGGCCTCAATGAGCAGTTCTTC.

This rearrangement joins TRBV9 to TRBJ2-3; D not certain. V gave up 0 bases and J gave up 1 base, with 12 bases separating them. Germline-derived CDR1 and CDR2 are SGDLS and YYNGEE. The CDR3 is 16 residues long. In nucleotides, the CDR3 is TGTGCCAGCAGCGTAGCTGCTGCCCCGGGCACAGATACGCAGTATTTT. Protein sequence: CASSVAAAPGTDTQYF.

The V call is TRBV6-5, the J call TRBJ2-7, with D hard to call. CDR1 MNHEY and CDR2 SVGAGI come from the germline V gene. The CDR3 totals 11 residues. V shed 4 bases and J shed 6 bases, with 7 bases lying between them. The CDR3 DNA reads TGTGCCAGCAGTTCTCCCTTCGAGCAGTACTTC. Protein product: CASSSPFEQYF.

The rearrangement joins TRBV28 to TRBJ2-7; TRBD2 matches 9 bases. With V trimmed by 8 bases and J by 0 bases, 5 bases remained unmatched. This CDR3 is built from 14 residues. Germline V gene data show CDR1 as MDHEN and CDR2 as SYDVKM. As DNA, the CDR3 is TGTGCCAGCGAAGCGGGAGGCAGCTCCTACGAGCAGTACTTC. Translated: CASEAGGSSYEQYF.